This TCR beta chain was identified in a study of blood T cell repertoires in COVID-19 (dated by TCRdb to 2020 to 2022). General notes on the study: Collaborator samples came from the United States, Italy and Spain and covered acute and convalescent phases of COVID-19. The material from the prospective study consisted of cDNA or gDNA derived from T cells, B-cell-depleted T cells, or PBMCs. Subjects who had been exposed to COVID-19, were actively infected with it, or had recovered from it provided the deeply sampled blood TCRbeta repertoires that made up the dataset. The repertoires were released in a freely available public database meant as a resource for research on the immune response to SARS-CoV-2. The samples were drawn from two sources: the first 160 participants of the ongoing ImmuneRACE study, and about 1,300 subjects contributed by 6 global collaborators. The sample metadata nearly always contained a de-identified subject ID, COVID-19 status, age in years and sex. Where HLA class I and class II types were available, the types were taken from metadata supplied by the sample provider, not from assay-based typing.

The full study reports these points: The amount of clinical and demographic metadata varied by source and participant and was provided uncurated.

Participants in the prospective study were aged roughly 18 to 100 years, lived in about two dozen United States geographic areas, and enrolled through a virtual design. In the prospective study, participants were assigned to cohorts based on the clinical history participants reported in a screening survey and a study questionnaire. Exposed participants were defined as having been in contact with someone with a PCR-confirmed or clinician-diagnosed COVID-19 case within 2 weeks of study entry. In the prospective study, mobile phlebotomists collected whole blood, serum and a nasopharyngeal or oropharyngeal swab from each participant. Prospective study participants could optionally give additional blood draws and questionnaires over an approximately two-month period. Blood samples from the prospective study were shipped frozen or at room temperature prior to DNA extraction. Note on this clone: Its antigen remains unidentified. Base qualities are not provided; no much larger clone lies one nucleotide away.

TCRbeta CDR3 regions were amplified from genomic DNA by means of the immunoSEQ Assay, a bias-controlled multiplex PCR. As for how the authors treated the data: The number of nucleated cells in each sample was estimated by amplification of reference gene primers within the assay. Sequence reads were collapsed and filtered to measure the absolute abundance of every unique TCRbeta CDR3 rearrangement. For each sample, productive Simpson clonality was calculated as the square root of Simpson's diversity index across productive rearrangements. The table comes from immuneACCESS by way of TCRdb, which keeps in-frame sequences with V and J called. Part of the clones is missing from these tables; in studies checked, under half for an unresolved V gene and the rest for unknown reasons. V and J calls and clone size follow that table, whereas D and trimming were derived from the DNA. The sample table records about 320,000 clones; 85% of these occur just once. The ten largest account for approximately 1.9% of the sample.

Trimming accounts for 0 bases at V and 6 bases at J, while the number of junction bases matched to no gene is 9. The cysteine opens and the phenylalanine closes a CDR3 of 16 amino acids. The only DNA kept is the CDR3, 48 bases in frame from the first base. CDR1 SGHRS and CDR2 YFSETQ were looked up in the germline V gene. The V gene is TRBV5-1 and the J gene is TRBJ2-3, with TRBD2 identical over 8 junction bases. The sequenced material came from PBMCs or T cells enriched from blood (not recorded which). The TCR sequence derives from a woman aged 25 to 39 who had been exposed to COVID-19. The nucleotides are TGCGCCAGCAGCTTGGTTTTCCTACTAGCGGCCGATACGCAGTATTTT. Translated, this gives CASSLVFLLAADTQYF.